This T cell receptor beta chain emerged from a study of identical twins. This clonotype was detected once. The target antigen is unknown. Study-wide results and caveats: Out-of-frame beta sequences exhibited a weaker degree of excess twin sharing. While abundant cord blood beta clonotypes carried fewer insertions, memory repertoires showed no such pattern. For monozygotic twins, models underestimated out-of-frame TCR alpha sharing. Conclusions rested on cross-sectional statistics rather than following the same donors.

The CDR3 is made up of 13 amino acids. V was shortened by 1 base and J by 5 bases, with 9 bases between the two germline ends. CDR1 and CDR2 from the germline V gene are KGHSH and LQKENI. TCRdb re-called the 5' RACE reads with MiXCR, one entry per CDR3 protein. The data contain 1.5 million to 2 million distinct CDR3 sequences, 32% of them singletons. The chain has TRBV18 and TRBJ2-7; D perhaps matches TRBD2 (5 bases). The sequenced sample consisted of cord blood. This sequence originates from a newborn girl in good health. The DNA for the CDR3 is TGTGCCAGCTCACCACTAGCGTGGGACGAGCAGTACTTC. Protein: CASSPLAWDEQYF. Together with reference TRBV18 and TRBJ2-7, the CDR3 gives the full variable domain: NAGVMQNPRHLVRRRGQEARLRCSPMKGHSHVYWYRQLPEEGLKFMVYLQKENIIDESGMPKERFSAEFPKEGPSILRIQQVVRGDSAAYFCASSPLAWDEQYFGPGTRLTVT.